This T cell receptor (beta chain) was identified in a study of cytomegalovirus exposure and HLA in healthy donors. J gave up 3 bases and V 6 bases, and 9 bases lay outside the gene matches. The CDR3 is made up of 16 amino acids. The germline gives CDR1 LNHNV, CDR2 YYDKDF (reference sequence). With 60 Vbeta and 13 Jbeta primers, the PCR was carried out. Profiled with immunoSEQ multiplex PCR; TCRdb holds only in-frame clones, not every one. The data show 130,000 to 150,000 clones, about 79% seen once. The specimen sequenced was PBMCs. This clonotype originated in a male donor in good health and CMV-seronegative. The rearrangement links TRBV15 to TRBJ2-2; 8 bases are a match to TRBD1. For the CDR3, the DNA is TGTGCCACCAGAGCCGCGGGACAGGAGTACACCGGGGAGCTGTTTTTT. Protein: CATRAAGQEYTGELFF.